One sample yielded the 2 T cell receptor beta chains listed below, sequenced in a study of blood T cell repertoires in COVID-19. Some clones are missing from TCRdb's copy, which holds only in-frame ones; the method was immunoSEQ multiplex PCR. The table lists 200,000 to 300,000 clones, approximately 90% of them singletons. The sample taken for sequencing was peripheral blood. The receptors here all came from a man in his sixties who had recovered from COVID-19.

The chain has TRBV7-2 and TRBJ1-2, with 8 bases matching TRBD1. The CDR3 covers 13 residues. Looked up from germline, CDR1 is SGHTA and CDR2 is FQGNSA. The V gene end was trimmed by 5 bases and the J gene end by 8 bases; junction bases not matched to a gene: 7. For the CDR3, the DNA is TGTGCCAGCAGCCCATCGGGACAGGCGGGCTACACCTTC. Its translation: CASSPSGQAGYTF. Filled out from reference TRBV7-2 and TRBJ1-2, the complete variable domain reads GAGVSQSPSNKVTEKGKDVELRCDPISGHTALYWYRQSLGQGLEFLIYFQGNSAPDKSGLPSDRFSAERTGGSVSTLTIQRTQQEDSAVYLCASSPSGQAGYTFGSGTRLTVV.

The genes are TRBV29-1 and TRBJ1-1; the match to TRBD1 covers 8 bases. The junction had 4 bases not matched to a gene; V was cut back by 5 bases and J by 5 bases. The CDR3 covers 12 residues. Germline V gives CDR1 SQVTM, CDR2 ANQGSEA. The CDR3 is CSVFTGGTEAFF. The CDR3 DNA reads TGCAGCGTTTTCACAGGGGGGACTGAAGCTTTCTTT.